This T cell receptor (beta chain) was sequenced for a study of blood T cell repertoires in COVID-19. Across the whole study: Collection of acute and convalescent COVID-19 samples took place in the United States, Italy and Spain. Sources were T cells, B-cell-depleted T cells, or PBMCs; the material itself was cDNA or gDNA.

Authors' processing steps: Cell counts per sample came from amplifying reference gene primers. Profiling relied on immunoSEQ multiplex PCR, and the TCRdb table lists in-frame clones only, not all of them. V and J calls plus clone size are reproduced from that table; the DNA served to infer D and trimming. The sample lists 150,000 to 200,000 clones, roughly nine tenths seen once, with roughly a sixth in the top ten. There are 19 residues in the CDR3. Per the germline V gene, CDR1 is MNHNS and CDR2 is SASEGT. The germline V and J ends were trimmed by 4 bases and 0 bases, with 22 bases remaining between them.

The receptor comes from a man in his sixties with active or convalescent COVID-19. Sequenced material: peripheral blood. The V and J genes are TRBV6-1 and TRBJ1-3, with a possible D match to TRBD1 (6 bases). DNA for the CDR3: TGTGCCAGCAGTGCCGGACAGTCCTGGGCAGGGTTCTCTGGAAACACCATATATTTT. It codes for CASSAGQSWAGFSGNTIYF.